This paragraph reports one TCR beta chain. Its antigen is still unknown. Its ends do not fully match the called genes, so a read error is possible. The PCR had 60 Vbeta and 13 Jbeta primers. Assay used: immunoSEQ multiplex PCR; TCRdb lists only in-frame clones, some missing. The sample totals 80,000 to 100,000 clones. The CDR3 contains 19 residues. CDR1 is SGHDN, CDR2 FVKESK, per germline. The data were taken from a study of cytomegalovirus exposure and HLA in healthy donors. Study background: One earlier analysis, a look at 180 million or so T cells, found 117 million unique TCR beta sequences. Most donors, 70% to 85% of several hundred genotyped, fell in the Caucasian-associated ancestry cluster. Findings of the study overall: The authors later linked a missense DCLRE1C variant to TCR beta V- and J-gene trimming. Within a later analysis, the majority of CMV-associated TCR beta chains appeared HLA-restricted.

The TCR comes from a woman aged 30 to 39 in good health and CMV-seronegative. Sequenced sample: PBMCs. The V call is TRBV14, the J call TRBJ2-3, with TRBD2 matching 7 bases. In DNA, the CDR3 is TGTGCCAGCAGCCAAGATTATGTGGGAGGGGACTATGGCACAGGTACGCAGTATTTT. Translated, it gives CASSQDYVGGDYGTGTQYF.